The entry below gives a single TCR beta chain sequence along with its context. Its antigen specificity is not known. Nothing much larger sits one base from this clone, and base qualities are not available. This sample stems from a study of cytomegalovirus exposure and HLA in healthy donors (dated by TCRdb to the late 2010s). Some background on the complete study: According to an earlier analysis of around 600 of the donors, about 180 million T cells yielded roughly 110 million unique TCR beta sequences and less than 300 Gb of sequence data. Four to six DR-DQ haplotypes were handled as single units for association and clustering, since linkage in the cohort was strong. All discovery cohort repertoires had been generated on a single sequencing platform. Donor age, sex, ethnicity and CMV serostatus were compiled alongside the repertoire data. Along with the roughly 610-subject first cohort, a separate validation cohort of over a hundred different subjects was used. The later analysis used no new phenotypic data to find candidate immune exposures, relying instead on TCR beta sequences and their occurrence across donors. To decide whether each TCR beta V gene segment behaved as functional or pseudogenic, an earlier analysis of approximately 620 of the donors relied on high-throughput TCR beta sequencing. An early release that covered about 600 HLA-typed donors contained about 300 gigabases of sequencing data and tens of millions of unique TCR sequences. A later analysis re-analyzed previously published TCR beta repertoires from 660 or so donors and added high-resolution HLA genotyping to study TCR occurrence patterns. The study profiled the T cell repertoires of 550 to 700 subjects by immunosequencing and related them to cytomegalovirus serostatus. In a later genetic analysis, genome-wide SNP genotypes for about three fifths of the 666 donors were used, and that subset was treated as a discovery cohort. The study was designed to test whether signatures of past pathogen exposure could be identified by cataloging public T cell receptors. Among some 410 genotyped donors of the cohort, an average of around 250,000 unique TCR beta nucleotide sequences was sequenced per donor, of which 15% to 20% were non-productive. To predict cytomegalovirus infection status, the study combined high-throughput TCR immunosequencing, statistical association of individual TCRs with disease status, and machine learning. Both class I and class II loci were covered by HLA typing, at four-digit resolution. Typing coverage varied by locus: roughly 629-640 donors for A, B, C, DRB1 and DQB1; approximately 560 for DQA1; more than 600 for DPA1; around 490 for DPB1. Among the approximately 420 genotyped donors, 75% to 90% belonged to the genetic ancestry cluster associated with self-reported Caucasian donors. Study-wide findings and limitations: A later analysis associated about 17,000 TCR beta sequences with specific HLA alleles at a false discovery rate of 0.05. According to the authors, the approach could potentially be generalized to other disease states and immunological phenotypes. For the cohort, immune exposure information was limited to CMV serostatus. A later analysis reported that several top co-occurrence clusters appeared linked to parvovirus B19, influenza, CMV and Epstein-Barr virus. Only TCR beta chains were sequenced in this cohort, and the absence of alpha or paired-chain data limited detectable features. The classifier was reported to diagnose cytomegalovirus status with high specificity and sensitivity in both the original cohort and the validation cohort. A later analysis found that TCR association rates varied across HLA loci, with DRB1 alleles showing the most associated TCRs and HLA-C alleles the fewest. Most TCR sequences were observed very rarely across donors, whereas some public TCRs were present in many individuals. Because HLA typing was unavailable for some donors at each locus, only the typed subset was used in association tests. A further reported finding was that TCR beta sequences accurately predicted the HLA-A and HLA-B alleles for most subjects in the first cohort. A later analysis found that HLA-associated TCR beta chains were more clonally expanded and had lower generation probabilities than equally common non-associated chains. A later analysis found that most CMV-associated TCR beta chains appeared HLA-restricted, with HLA associations seemingly driven largely by CMV exposure. Correlated functional status among segregating V segments might reflect linkage disequilibrium, but an unknown experimental factor could not be ruled out. A later genetic analysis reported fewer N-insertions in productive TCRs among donors in an Asian-associated ancestry cluster than the roughly 620-donor mean. Roughly uniform sequencing depth across donors was assumed in presence/absence analyses, although this assumption may not hold. A later genetic analysis associated a missense DCLRE1C variant with V-gene and J-gene trimming of TCR beta chains, and an independent cohort replicated the association. The earlier analysis of around 600 of the donors excluded 15 to 20 rarely observed V segments, including chromosome 9 orphons, because counts were too low. A total of 164 TCR beta chains were listed by the study as associated with cytomegalovirus. Broadly in line with IMGT annotations, most TCR beta V segments showed up in productive rearrangements about 87% or about 30% of the time in an earlier analysis of roughly 590 of the donors. A cluster of highly shared sequence variants was judged likely to represent a technical artifact of the sequencing pipeline. A few of the identified cytomegalovirus-associated TCR beta chains were confirmed in vitro to be specific for cytomegalovirus antigens. When HLA alleles, especially DR and DQ, strongly co-occurred, attributing TCR associations to individual alleles was difficult.

The library was generated by the immunoSEQ multiplex PCR assay. For the multiplex PCR, a mixture combining 60 forward primers for TCR Vbeta segments and 13 reverse primers for TCR Jbeta segments was used. The CDR3 region of rearranged TCR beta genes was amplified from genomic DNA with a multiplex PCR assay. On the Illumina HiSeq System, the amplified TCR beta libraries were sequenced as 87-base-pair reads. Per the authors' processing: A later analysis counted approximately 74 million unique TCR beta chains across the 670 or so repertoires, and roughly 9.9 million of these chains were shared by at least two donors. A nearest-neighbor algorithm error-corrected the raw reads and collapsed the reads into unique sequences, merging closely related sequences to remove PCR and sequencing errors. V, D and J gene segments were assigned by aligning CDR3 sequences to IMGT reference sequences. For a sequence to be retained, at least a six-nucleotide match to both a V gene segment and a J gene segment was required. A rearrangement counted as productive if the CDR3 had no stop codons and remained in frame with V and J, and every other rearrangement counted as non-productive. Following IMGT convention, CDR3 was defined as the stretch from the second conserved V-encoded cysteine to the conserved J-encoded phenylalanine. The earlier analysis of about 530 of the donors excluded any sequence lacking an unambiguous match to a single V gene segment. An earlier analysis of just under 600 of the donors called V segments functional above 56.7% productive rearrangements and segregating when the between-donor standard deviation exceeded 5%. A statistical classification framework was built to diagnose cytomegalovirus status from the catalog of TCR beta chain sequences. In a later analysis, TCR nucleotide sequences were compared against IMGT/GENE-DB human TR gene sequences so that V and J genes could be assigned. A later analysis assigned CDR3 sequences and most-parsimonious VDJ recombination scenarios with the TCRdist pipeline. In a later analysis, each TCR beta chain was defined by its CDR3 amino acid sequence together with its V-gene family, and reads without a unique V-gene family were excluded. To address suspected cross-contamination and a sequencing artifact, a later analysis removed over 500 highly shared, low-generation-probability nucleotide sequences. In a later analysis, a clonal expansion index was calculated for each public chain from normalized within-repertoire ranks of inferred template counts. Generation probabilities in a later analysis came from a VDJ recombination model fitted to out-of-frame rearrangements, and those results were checked against IGoR. In a later analysis, TCR-TCR, TCR-HLA and TCR-CMV co-occurrence was scored with hypergeometric tests, and a repertoire-size bias correction was applied to TCR pairs. To estimate false discovery rates, a later analysis permuted the HLA or CMV assignments 20 times. In a later analysis, co-occurring TCRs were grouped using DBSCAN, with TCRdist sequence similarity added in when clustering inside HLA-allele-positive subsets. Co-occurrence clustering excluded repertoires with fewer than 30,000 or more than 120,000 public chains, plus five with anomalous nucleotide sharing. The table was pulled from immuneACCESS by TCRdb, which kept in-frame rearrangements only. Such tables lose some clones; where checked, under half of the loss comes from unresolved V genes, and the rest has no known cause. The DNA gave D and trimming, while V, J and clone size come from that table. This sample is represented by around 110,000 clones; over 60% of them were singletons. The ten largest clones add up to about 2.2% of the sample.

In total, fewer than 750 healthy bone marrow donors made up the cohort. All cohort members were sampled while nominally healthy, although unrecorded immune exposures were likely present. The donor was CMV seronegative and was included in the group of 352 seronegative cohort members. Every donor gave a peripheral blood sample, and the peripheral blood mononuclear cells from that sample were used for TCR beta sequencing. Genomic DNA extraction from the blood cell samples was performed with the Qiagen DNeasy Blood Extraction Kit. The source of this sequence is a woman in her twenties or thirties in good health and CMV-seronegative. Material: PBMCs.

The CDR3 protein is CASIGGQRPYEQYF. The DNA sequence is TGTGCCAGCATCGGGGGACAGCGACCCTACGAGCAGTACTTC. Here the chain combines TRBV2 and TRBJ2-7; TRBD1 is perhaps the D gene, given 7 matching bases. Trimming takes 7 bases from V and 2 bases from J, and the germline ends sit 15 bases apart. In the germline V gene, CDR1 corresponds to SNHLY and CDR2 to FYNNEI. The CDR3 runs 14 residues from the cysteine to the phenylalanine. Just CDR3 DNA is preserved here, 42 bases in frame from base 1.